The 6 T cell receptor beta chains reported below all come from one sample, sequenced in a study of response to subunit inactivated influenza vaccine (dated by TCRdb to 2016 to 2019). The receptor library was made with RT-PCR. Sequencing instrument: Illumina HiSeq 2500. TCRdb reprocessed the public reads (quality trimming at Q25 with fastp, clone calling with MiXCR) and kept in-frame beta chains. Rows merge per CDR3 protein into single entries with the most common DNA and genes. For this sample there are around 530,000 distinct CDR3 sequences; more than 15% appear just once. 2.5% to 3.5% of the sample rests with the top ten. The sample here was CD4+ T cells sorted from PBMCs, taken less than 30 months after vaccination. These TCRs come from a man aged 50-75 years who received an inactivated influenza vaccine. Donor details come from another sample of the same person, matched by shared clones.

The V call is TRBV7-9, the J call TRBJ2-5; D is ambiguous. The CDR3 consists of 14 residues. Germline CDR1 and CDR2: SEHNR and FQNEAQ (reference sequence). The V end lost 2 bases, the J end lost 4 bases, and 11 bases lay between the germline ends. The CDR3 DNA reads TGTGCCAGCAGCTTAAATATAGCACGAGAGACCCAGTACTTC. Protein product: CASSLNIARETQYF.

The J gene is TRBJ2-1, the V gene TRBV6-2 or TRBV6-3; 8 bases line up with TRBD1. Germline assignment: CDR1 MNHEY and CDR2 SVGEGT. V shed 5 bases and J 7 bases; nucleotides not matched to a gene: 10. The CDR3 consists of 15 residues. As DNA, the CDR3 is TGTGCCAGCAGTAGCCGGGACAGGTTCGGAAATGAGCAGTTCTTC. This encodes CASSSRDRFGNEQFF.

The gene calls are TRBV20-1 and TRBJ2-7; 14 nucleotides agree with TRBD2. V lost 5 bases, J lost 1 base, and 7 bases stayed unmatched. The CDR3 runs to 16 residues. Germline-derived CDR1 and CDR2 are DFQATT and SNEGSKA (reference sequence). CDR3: CSAPGLAGGGSYEQYF. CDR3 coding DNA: TGCAGTGCTCCCGGACTAGCGGGAGGCGGATCCTACGAGCAGTACTTC.

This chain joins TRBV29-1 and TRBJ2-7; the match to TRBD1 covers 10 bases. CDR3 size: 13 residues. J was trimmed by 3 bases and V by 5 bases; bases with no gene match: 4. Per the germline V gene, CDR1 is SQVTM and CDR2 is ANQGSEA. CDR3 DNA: TGCAGCGTTCTTCGGACAGGGGGCTACGAGCAGTACTTC. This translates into CSVLRTGGYEQYF.

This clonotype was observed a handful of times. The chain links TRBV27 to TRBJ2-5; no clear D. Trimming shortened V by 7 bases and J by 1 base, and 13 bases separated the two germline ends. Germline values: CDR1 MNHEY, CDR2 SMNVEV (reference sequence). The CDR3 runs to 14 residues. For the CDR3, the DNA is TGTGCCAGCAAAGGAGATCTATTCCAAGAGACCCAGTACTTC. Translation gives CASKGDLFQETQYF.

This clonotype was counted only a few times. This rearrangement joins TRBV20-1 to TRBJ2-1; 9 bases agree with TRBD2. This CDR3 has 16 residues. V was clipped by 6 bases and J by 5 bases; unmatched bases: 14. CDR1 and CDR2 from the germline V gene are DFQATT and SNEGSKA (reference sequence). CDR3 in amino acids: CSAPHSGTSIDNEQFF. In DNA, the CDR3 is TGCAGTGCCCCGCACTCCGGGACTAGCATAGACAATGAGCAGTTCTTC.